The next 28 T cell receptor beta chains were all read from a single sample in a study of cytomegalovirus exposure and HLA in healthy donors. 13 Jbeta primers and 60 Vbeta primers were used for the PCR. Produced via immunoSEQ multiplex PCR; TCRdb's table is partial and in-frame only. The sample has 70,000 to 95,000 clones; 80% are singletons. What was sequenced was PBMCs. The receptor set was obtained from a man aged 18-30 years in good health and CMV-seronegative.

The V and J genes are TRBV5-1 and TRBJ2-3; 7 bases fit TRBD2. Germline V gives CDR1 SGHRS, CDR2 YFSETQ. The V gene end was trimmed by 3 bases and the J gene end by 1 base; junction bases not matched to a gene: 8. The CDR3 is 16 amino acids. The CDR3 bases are TGCGCCAGCAGCTCAAGTCAGCGGGGCGGCACAGATACGCAGTATTTT. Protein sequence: CASSSSQRGGTDTQYF.

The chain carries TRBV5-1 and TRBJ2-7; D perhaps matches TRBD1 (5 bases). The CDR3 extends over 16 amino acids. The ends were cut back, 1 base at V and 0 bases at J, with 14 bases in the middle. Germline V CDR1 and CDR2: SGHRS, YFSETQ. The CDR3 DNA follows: TGCGCCAGCAGCTTGCGGGCTCTGGACACCTCCTACGAGCAGTACTTC. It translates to CASSLRALDTSYEQYF.

This chain's CDR3 is CASSDRVGNQPQHF. Here the CDR3 DNA reads TGTGCCAGCAGCGACAGGGTTGGTAATCAGCCCCAGCATTTT. The chain couples TRBV5-5 to TRBJ1-5; TRBD1 aligns across 7 bases. V trimming: 4 bases; J trimming: 4 bases; junction bases outside the gene matches: 5. CDR1 and CDR2 (germline): SGHKS, YYEKEE (reference sequence). The CDR3 spans 14 residues.

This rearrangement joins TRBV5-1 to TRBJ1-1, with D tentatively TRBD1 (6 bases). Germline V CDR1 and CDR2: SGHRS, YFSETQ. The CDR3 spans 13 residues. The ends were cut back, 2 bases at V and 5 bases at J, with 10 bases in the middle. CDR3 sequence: CASSLGGETEAFF. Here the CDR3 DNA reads TGCGCCAGCAGCTTAGGGGGGGAAACTGAAGCTTTCTTT.

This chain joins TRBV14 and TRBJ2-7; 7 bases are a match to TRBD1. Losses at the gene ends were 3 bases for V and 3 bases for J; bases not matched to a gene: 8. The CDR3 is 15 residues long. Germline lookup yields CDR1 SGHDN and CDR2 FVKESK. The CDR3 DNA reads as TGTGCCAGCAGCCACCTGACAGGGAAGCTCTACGAGCAGTACTTC. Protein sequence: CASSHLTGKLYEQYF.

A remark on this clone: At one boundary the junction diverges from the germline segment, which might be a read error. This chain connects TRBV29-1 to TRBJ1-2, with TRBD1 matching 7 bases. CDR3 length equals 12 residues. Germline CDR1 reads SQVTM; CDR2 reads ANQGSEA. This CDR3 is CSVEGDRAGRSF. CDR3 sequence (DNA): TGCAGCGTTGAAGGTGACAGGGCAGGAAGATCCTTC. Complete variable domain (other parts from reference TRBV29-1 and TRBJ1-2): SAVISQKPSRDICQRGTSLTIQCQVDSQVTMMFWYRQQPGQSLTLIATANQGSEATYESGFVIDKFPISRPNLTFSTLTVSNMSPEDSSIYLCSVEGDRAGRSFGSGTRLTVV.

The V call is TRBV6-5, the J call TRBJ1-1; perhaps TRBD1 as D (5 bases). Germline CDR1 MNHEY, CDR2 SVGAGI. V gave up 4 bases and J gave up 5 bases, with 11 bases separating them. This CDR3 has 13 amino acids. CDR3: CASSSYQGTEAFF. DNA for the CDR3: TGTGCCAGCAGTTCCTACCAGGGTACTGAAGCTTTCTTT.

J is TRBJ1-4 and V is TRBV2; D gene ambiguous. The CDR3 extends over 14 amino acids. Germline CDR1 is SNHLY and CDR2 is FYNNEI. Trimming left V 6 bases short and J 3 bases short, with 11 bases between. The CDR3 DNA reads TGTGCCAGCAGAGCTCGTATGGCTAATGAAAAACTGTTTTTT. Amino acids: CASRARMANEKLFF.

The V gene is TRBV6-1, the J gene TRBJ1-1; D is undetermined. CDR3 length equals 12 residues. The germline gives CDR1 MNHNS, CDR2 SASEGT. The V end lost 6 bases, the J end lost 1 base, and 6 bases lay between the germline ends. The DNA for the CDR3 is TGTGCCAGCAGGCAGTCGAACACTGAAGCTTTCTTT. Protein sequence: CASRQSNTEAFF.

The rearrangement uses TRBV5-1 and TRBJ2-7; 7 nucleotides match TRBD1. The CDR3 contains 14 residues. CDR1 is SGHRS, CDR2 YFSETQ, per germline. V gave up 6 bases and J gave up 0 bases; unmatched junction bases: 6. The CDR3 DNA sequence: TGCGCCAGCACCCCGACAGGGCGCTCCTACGAGCAGTACTTC. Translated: CASTPTGRSYEQYF.

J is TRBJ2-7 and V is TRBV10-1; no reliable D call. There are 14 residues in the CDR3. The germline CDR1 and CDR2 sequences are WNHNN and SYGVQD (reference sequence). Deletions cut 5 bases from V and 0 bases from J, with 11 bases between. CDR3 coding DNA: TGCGCCAGCAGTAATCGTCCAGACTCCTACGAGCAGTACTTC. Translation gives CASSNRPDSYEQYF.

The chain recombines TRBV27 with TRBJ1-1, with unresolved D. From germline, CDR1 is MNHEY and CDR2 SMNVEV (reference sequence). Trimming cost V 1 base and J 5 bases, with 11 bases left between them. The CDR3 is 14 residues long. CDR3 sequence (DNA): TGTGCCAGCAGTTTATATCCGGGGTTGACTGAAGCTTTCTTT. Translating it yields CASSLYPGLTEAFF.

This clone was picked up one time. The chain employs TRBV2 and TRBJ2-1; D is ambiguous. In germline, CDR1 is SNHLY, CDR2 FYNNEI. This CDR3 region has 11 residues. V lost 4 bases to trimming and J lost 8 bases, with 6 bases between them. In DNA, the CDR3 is TGTGCCAGCAGTGTGGGCGATGAGCAGTTCTTC. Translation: CASSVGDEQFF.

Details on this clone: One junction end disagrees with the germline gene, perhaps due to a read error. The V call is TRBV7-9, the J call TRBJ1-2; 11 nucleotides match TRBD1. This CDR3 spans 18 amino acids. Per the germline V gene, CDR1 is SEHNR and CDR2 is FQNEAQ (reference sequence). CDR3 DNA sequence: TGTTCCAGCAGCTTAGGGGACGGGACAGGGGGACATCCTTCAGGCTACACCTTC. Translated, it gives CSSSLGDGTGGHPSGYTF.

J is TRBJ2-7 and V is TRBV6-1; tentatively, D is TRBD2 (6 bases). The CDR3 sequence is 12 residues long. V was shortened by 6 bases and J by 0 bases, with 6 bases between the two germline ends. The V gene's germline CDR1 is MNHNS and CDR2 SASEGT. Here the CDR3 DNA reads TGTGCCAGCAGCGGGGGCTCCTACGAGCAGTACTTC. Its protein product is CASSGGSYEQYF.

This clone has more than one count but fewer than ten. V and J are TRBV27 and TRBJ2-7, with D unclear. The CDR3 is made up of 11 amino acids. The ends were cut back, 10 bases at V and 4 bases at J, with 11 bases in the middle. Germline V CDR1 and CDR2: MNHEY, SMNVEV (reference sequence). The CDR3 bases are TGTGCCACCTCCCTCGGGTACGAGCAGTACTTC. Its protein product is CATSLGYEQYF.

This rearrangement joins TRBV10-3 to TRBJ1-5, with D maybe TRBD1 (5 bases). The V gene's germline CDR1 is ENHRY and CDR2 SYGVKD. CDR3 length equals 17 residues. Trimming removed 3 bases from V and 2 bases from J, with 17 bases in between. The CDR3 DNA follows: TGTGCCATCAGTGACTCCCTCGCCACAGGCCGCAATCAGCCCCAGCATTTT. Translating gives CAISDSLATGRNQPQHF.

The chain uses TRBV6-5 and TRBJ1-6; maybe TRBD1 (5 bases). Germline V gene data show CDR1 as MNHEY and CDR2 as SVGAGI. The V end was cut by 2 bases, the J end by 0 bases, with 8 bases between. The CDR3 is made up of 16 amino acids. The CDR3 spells CASSYDSSSYNSPLHF. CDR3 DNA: TGTGCCAGCAGTTACGACAGCAGCTCCTATAATTCACCCCTCCACTTT.

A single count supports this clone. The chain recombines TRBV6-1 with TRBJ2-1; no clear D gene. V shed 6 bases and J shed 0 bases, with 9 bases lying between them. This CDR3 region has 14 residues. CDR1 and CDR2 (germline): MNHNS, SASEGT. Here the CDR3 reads CASRLDSSYNEQFF. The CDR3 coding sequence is TGTGCCAGCAGACTCGATAGCTCCTACAATGAGCAGTTCTTC.

CDR3: CASSSGTGVDEQYF. CDR3 in DNA: TGTGCCAGCAGTTCCGGGACAGGGGTAGACGAGCAGTACTTC. The gene calls are TRBV2 and TRBJ2-7; 10 bases match TRBD1. Unmatched junction bases numbered 6, after V lost 5 bases and J lost 5 bases. The V gene's germline CDR1 is SNHLY and CDR2 FYNNEI. The CDR3 sequence is 14 residues long.

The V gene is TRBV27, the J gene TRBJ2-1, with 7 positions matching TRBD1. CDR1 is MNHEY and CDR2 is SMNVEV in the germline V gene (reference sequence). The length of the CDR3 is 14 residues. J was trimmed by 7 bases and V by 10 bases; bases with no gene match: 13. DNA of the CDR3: TGTGCCACCCTGACAGGGCGGAGTGTGAATGAGCAGTTCTTC. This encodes CATLTGRSVNEQFF.

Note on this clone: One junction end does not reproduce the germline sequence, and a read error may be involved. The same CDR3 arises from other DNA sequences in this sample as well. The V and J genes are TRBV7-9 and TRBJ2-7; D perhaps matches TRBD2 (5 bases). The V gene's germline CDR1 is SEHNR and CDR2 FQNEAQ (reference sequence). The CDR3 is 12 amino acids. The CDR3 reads CSSSLGSYEQYF. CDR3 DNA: TGTTCCAGCAGCTTAGGGAGCTACGAGCAGTACTTC.

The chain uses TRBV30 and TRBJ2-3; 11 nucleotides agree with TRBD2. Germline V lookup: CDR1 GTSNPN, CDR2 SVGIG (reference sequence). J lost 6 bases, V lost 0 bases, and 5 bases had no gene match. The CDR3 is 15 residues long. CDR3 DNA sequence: TGTGCCTGGAGTGTACTAGCGGGGGTGGGGGATACGCAGTATTTT. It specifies CAWSVLAGVGDTQYF.

The CDR3 region has the DNA TGCGCCAGCAGCCAACGAGCCCTCGGGGAGCGGACCCAAGAGACCCAGTACTTC. Its translation: CASSQRALGERTQETQYF. The gene calls are TRBV4-1 and TRBJ2-5, with D possibly being TRBD2 (5 bases). The CDR3 runs to 18 residues. The V and J ends lost 2 bases and 1 base respectively, with 20 bases between them. CDR1 is MGHRA, CDR2 YSYEKL, per germline.

The CDR3 nucleotides are TGTGCCAGCATCGAGGGGAGGGGGAGGGGTACAGATACGCAGTATTTT. Encoded protein: CASIEGRGRGTDTQYF. V usage is TRBV5-5 and J usage is TRBJ2-3; a possible D gene is TRBD2 (7 bases). V gave up 6 bases and J gave up 3 bases, with 20 bases separating them. CDR3 size: 16 residues. Germline CDR1 and CDR2: SGHKS and YYEKEE (reference sequence).

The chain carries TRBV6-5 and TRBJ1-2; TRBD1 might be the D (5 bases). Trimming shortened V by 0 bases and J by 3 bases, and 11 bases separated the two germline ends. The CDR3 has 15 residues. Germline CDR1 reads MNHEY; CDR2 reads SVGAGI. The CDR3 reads CASSYSIPRDYGYTF. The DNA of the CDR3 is TGTGCCAGCAGTTACTCGATCCCCAGGGACTATGGCTACACCTTC.

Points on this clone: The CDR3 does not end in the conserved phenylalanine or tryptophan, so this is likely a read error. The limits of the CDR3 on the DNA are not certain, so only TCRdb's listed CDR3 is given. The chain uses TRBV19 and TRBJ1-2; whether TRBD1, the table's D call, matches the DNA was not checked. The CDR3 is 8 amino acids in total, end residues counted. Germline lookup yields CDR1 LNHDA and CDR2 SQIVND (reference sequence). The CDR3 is CASSMAHL.

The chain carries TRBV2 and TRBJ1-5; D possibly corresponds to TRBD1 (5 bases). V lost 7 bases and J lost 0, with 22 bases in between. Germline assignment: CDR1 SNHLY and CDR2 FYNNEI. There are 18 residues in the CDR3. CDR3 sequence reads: CASTYHSSADSSNQPQHF. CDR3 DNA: TGTGCCAGCACGTACCATTCCTCGGCAGACAGTAGCAATCAGCCCCAGCATTTT.